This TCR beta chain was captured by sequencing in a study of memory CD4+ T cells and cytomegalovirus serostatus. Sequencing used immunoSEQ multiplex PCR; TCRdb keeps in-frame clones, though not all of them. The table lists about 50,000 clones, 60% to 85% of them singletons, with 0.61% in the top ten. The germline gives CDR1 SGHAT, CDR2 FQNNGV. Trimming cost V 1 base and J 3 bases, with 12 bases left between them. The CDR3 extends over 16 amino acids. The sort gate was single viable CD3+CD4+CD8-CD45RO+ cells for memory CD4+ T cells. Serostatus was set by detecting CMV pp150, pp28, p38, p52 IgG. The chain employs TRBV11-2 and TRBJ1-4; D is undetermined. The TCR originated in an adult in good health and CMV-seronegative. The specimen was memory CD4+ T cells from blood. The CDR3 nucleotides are TGTGCCAGCAGCTTAGGAGTTGGTTTTTCTAATGAAAAACTGTTTTTT. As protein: CASSLGVGFSNEKLFF.